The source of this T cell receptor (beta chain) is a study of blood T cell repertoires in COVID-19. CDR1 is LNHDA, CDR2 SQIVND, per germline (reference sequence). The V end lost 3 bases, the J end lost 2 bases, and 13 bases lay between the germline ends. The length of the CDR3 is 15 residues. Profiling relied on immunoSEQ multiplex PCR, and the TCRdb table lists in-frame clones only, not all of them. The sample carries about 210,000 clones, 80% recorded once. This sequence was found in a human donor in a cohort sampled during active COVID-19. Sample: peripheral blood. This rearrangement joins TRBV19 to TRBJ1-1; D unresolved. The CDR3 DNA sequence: TGTGCCAGTAGTATCCGGTTTGAGGGTAACACTGAAGCTTTCTTT. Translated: CASSIRFEGNTEAFF.